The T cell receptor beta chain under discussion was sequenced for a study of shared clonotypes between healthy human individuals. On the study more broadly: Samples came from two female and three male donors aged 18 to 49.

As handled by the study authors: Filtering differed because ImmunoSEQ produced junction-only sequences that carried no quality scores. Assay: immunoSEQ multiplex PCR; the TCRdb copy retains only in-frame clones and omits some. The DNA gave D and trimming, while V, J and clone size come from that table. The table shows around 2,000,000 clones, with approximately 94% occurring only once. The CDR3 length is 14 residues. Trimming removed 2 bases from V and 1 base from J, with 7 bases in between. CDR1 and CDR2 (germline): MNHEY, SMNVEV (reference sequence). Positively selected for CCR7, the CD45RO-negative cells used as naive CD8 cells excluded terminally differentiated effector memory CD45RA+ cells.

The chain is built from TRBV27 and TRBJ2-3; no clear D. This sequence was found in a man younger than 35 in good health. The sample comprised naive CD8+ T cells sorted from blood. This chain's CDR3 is CASSLPDGTDTQYF. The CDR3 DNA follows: TGTGCCAGCAGTTTACCCGATGGCACAGATACGCAGTATTTT.